One and the same sample provided the 3 T cell receptor beta chains below, sequenced in a study of OX40 agonist ivuxolimab in advanced cancers. Only in-frame clones appear in the TCRdb table, and some are missing; sequencing was by immunoSEQ multiplex PCR. The sample shows approximately 70,000 clones, roughly 92% of them seen only once. The sample consisted of CD4+ or CD8+ T cells sorted from blood, taken in a trial of the OX40 agonist ivuxolimab. All receptors derive from an adult with an advanced solid tumor such as melanoma, head and neck, liver or kidney cancer.

The chain recombines TRBV5-1 with TRBJ2-5; TRBD2 might be the D (6 bases). V was cut by 2 bases and J by 1 base, with 12 bases left in between. The CDR3 is 15 amino acids. Per the germline V gene, CDR1 is SGHRS and CDR2 is YFSETQ. CDR3 in amino acids: CASSFTLAFQETQYF. Written as DNA, the CDR3 is TGCGCCAGCAGCTTTACGCTAGCGTTCCAAGAGACCCAGTACTTC.

This rearrangement joins TRBV23-1 to TRBJ2-1; 8 bases map to TRBD2. TRBV23-1 is known as an ORF, though its function is uncertain. The trim removed 2 bases at V and 2 bases at J, leaving 5 bases unmatched. This CDR3 has 16 residues. CDR3 sequence reads: CASSQVGSGTYNEQFF. CDR3 nucleotide sequence: TGCGCCAGCAGTCAAGTGGGTAGCGGGACCTACAATGAGCAGTTCTTC.

V is TRBV2 and J is TRBJ1-1; 10 nucleotides align to TRBD1. CDR3 length equals 18 residues. J lost 1 base, V lost 6 bases, and 14 bases had no gene match. Per germline, CDR1 SNHLY and CDR2 FYNNEI. The CDR3 loop reads CASRVQLGTGVWNTEAFF. CDR3 coding DNA: TGTGCCAGCAGAGTCCAATTAGGGACAGGGGTATGGAACACTGAAGCTTTCTTT.